The sequence of this TCR beta chain was determined in a study of CD8 T cells in Susac syndrome. This CDR3 region has 15 residues. Germline CDR1 and CDR2: LGHNA and YSLEER. The V end was cut by 4 bases, the J end by 0 bases, with 13 bases between. When the RNA was reverse transcribed, random hexamers were used with an input of 0.5 to 1 ug. Amplification of TCR beta CDR3 was carried out by immunoSEQ multiplex PCR, which covered 54 Vbeta and 13 Jbeta segments. One entry per CDR3 protein results from TCRdb running MiXCR on the immunoSEQ multiplex PCR reads. The sample comprises some 120,000 distinct CDR3 sequences, approximately 90% of which are singletons, and approximately 0.24% rests with the top ten.

The rearrangement uses TRBV4-3 and TRBJ2-7; D might be TRBD1 (6 bases). This TCR was sampled from a human donor with multiple sclerosis. Sequencing input: CD8+ T cells from PBMCs. The CDR3 is CASSRGTLPSYEQYF. The DNA for the CDR3 is TGCGCCAGCAGCCGAGGGACACTCCCCTCCTACGAGCAGTACTTC.